The 9 T cell receptor beta chains below all came from one sample that was sequenced in a study of pediatric ulcerative colitis (dated by TCRdb to the late 2010s). The library relied on the immunoSEQ multiplex PCR assay. TCRdb provides this immuneACCESS table in a form limited to in-frame rearrangements. Some clones are lacking; in checked studies, under half of them reflect an unresolved V gene, and why the rest are absent is not known. The sample data list 55,000 to 75,000 clones, and less than 90% of these were observed just once. The ten most abundant clones make up about 3% of the sample. Sequencing was carried out using blood. These receptors all stem from a boy aged 10-17 years with severe ulcerative colitis.

V and J are TRBV7-9 and TRBJ2-2; the match to TRBD2 covers 12 bases. Germline CDR1 is SEHNR and CDR2 is FQNEAQ (reference sequence). The CDR3 is 17 residues long. Trimming removed 3 bases from V and 3 bases from J; junction bases left unmatched: 5. Here the CDR3 DNA reads TGTGCCAGCAGCTTGCCTAGCGGGAGGGCCGACACCGGGGAGCTGTTTTTT. It is translated as CASSLPSGRADTGELFF.

V is TRBV18 and J is TRBJ1-2, with D unresolved. The germline V and J ends were trimmed by 3 bases and 9 bases, with 14 bases remaining between them. The CDR3 extends over 13 amino acids. Looked up from germline, CDR1 is KGHSH and CDR2 is LQKENI. CDR3 nucleotides: TGTGCCAGCTCACCTAACGAAAAGGAACGCTACACCTTC. Translated, it gives CASSPNEKERYTF.

The table lists this clone with a count of one. The chain uses TRBV7-3 and TRBJ2-2; 10 bases map to TRBD2. J was trimmed by 3 bases and V by 8 bases; bases with no gene match: 18. In germline, CDR1 is SGHTA, CDR2 FQGTGA. The CDR3 is 19 residues long. The CDR3 sequence is CASGIIAGGDMSDTGELFF. The DNA for the CDR3 is TGTGCCAGCGGAATCATAGCGGGAGGTGATATGTCGGACACCGGGGAGCTGTTTTTT. Full variable domain (missing parts from reference TRBV7-3 and TRBJ2-2): GAGVSQTPSNKVTEKGKYVELRCDPISGHTALYWYRQSLGQGPEFLIYFQGTGAADDSGLPNDRFFAVRPEGSVSTLKIQRTERGDSAVYLCASGIIAGGDMSDTGELFFGEGSRLTVL.

This clone was picked up one time. This sample also contains other DNA sequences that code for the same CDR3. V is TRBV27 and J is TRBJ2-7; TRBD1 matches at 9 bases. The J segment lost 1 base and the V segment lost 3 bases, leaving 1 base of the junction unmatched. Germline CDR1 is MNHEY and CDR2 is SMNVEV (reference sequence). The CDR3 sequence is 14 residues long. CDR3 coding DNA: TGTGCCAGCAGTTTGGGACAGGGTTCCTACGAGCAGTACTTC. This sequence encodes CASSLGQGSYEQYF.

The gene calls are TRBV13 and TRBJ2-7; 8 bases map to TRBD2. The CDR3 sequence is 14 residues long. Trimming cost V 4 bases and J 2 bases; bases outside gene matches: 4. Germline loops: CDR1 PRHDT, CDR2 FYEKMQ (reference sequence). CDR3 amino acids: CASSYRTSPYEQYF. The DNA of the CDR3 is TGTGCCAGCAGCTACCGGACTAGCCCCTACGAGCAGTACTTC.

This clone has only one observation. The chain couples TRBV9 to TRBJ2-5; 8 positions agree with TRBD2. Per germline, CDR1 SGDLS and CDR2 YYNGEE. This CDR3 is built from 15 residues. Losses at the gene ends were 3 bases for V and 1 base for J; bases not matched to a gene: 5. The CDR3 DNA reads as TGTGCCAGCAGCGCCCTCCTAGCGGGCCAAGAGACCCAGTACTTC. Amino acid sequence: CASSALLAGQETQYF.

This CDR3 is CASSLAPHSPRTDTQYF. Written as DNA, the CDR3 is TGTGCCAGCAGCTTAGCCCCTCATTCCCCTCGCACAGATACGCAGTATTTT. The chain has TRBV7-9 and TRBJ2-3, with D unclear. Germline V gives CDR1 SEHNR, CDR2 FQNEAQ (reference sequence). V was shortened by 0 bases and J by 1 base, with 14 bases between the two germline ends. CDR3 length: 17 amino acids.

This chain joins TRBV11-2 and TRBJ2-7; D is possibly TRBD2 (6 bases). Trimming cost V 8 bases and J 3 bases, with 14 bases left between them. Germline assignment: CDR1 SGHAT and CDR2 FQNNGV. This CDR3 spans 13 amino acids. CDR3 DNA sequence: TGTGCCAGCGCCTCGACTAGTATCTACGAGCAGTACTTC. It codes for CASASTSIYEQYF. The full variable domain, its missing parts supplied by reference TRBV11-2 and TRBJ2-7, is EAGVAQSPRYKIIEKRQSVAFWCNPISGHATLYWYQQILGQGPKLLIQFQNNGVVDDSQLPKDRFSAERLKGVDSTLKIQPAKLEDSAVYLCASASTSIYEQYFGPGTRLTVT.

A single count supports this clone. V gene TRBV2 combines with J gene TRBJ2-5; the D gene could be TRBD1 or TRBD2 (5 bases each). CDR1 and CDR2 from the germline V gene are SNHLY and FYNNEI. The V end lost 8 bases, the J end lost 5 bases, and 15 bases lay between the germline ends. This CDR3 is built from 13 residues. CDR3 amino acids: CASPPGSGETQYF. The CDR3 DNA reads as TGTGCCAGCCCTCCAGGGTCGGGGGAGACCCAGTACTTC. Together with reference TRBV2 and TRBJ2-5, the CDR3 gives the full variable domain: EPEVTQTPSHQVTQMGQEVILRCVPISNHLYFYWYRQILGQKVEFLVSFYNNEISEKSEIFDDQFSVERPDGSNFTLKIRSTKLEDSAMYFCASPPGSGETQYFGPGTRLLVL.